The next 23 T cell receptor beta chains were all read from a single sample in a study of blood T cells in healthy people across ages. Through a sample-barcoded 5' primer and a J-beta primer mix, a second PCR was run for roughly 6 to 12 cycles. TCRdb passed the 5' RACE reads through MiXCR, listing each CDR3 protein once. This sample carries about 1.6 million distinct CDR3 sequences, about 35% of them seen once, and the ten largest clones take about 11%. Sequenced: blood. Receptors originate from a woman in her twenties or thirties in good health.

DNA of the CDR3: TGTGCCAGCAGTGTTGAAGGGATCGAGACCCAGTACTTC. It is translated as CASSVEGIETQYF. The chain has TRBV2 and TRBJ2-5; unclear D gene. The CDR3 contains 13 residues. In germline, CDR1 is SNHLY, CDR2 FYNNEI. V was cut by 4 bases and J by 5 bases, with 11 bases left in between.

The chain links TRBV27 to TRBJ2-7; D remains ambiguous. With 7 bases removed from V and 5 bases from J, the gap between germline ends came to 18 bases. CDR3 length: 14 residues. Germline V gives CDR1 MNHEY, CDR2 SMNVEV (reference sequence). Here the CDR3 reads CASKARFGADEQYF. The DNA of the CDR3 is TGTGCCAGCAAGGCACGATTTGGCGCTGACGAGCAGTACTTC.

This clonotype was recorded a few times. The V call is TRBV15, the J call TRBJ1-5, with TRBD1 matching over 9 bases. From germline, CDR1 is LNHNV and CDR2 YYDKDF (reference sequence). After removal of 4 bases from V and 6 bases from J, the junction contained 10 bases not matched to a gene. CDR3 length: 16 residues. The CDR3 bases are TGTGCCACCAGCACTTCTCCGACAGGGGGGGTTCAGCCCCAGCATTTT. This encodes CATSTSPTGGVQPQHF.

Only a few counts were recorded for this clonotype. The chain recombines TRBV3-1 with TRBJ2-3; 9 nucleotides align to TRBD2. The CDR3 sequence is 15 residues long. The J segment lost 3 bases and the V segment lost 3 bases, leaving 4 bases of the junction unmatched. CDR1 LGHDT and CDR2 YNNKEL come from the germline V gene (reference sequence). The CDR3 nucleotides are TGTGCCAGCAGCCAGGCAGCGGGGGGAACAGATACGCAGTATTTT. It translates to CASSQAAGGTDTQYF.

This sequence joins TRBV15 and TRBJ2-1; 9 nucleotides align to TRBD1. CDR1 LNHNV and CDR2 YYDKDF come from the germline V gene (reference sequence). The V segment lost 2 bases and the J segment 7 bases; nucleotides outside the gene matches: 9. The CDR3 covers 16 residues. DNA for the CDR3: TGTGCCACCAGCAGACACGGACAGGGGCCCCGGAATGAGCAGTTCTTC. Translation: CATSRHGQGPRNEQFF.

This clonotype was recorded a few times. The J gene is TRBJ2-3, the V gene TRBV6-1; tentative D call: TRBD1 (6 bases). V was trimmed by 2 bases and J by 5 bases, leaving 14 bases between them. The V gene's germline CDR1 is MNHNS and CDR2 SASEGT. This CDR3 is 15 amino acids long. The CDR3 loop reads CASSERGGARDTQYF. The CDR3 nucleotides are TGTGCCAGCAGTGAACGAGGGGGAGCGAGAGATACGCAGTATTTT.

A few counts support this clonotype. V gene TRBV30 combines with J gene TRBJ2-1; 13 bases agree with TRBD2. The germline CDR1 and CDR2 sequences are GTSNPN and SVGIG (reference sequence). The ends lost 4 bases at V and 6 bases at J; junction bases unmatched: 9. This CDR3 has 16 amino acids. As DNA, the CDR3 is TGTGCCTGGACTCCGGGACTAGCGGGGTGGGTCAATGAGCAGTTCTTC. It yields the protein CAWTPGLAGWVNEQFF.

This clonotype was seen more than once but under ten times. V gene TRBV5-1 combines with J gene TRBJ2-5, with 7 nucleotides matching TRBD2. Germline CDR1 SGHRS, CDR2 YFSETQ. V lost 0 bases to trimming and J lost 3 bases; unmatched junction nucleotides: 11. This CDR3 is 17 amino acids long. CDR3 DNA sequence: TGCGCCAGCAGCTTGGCGGCTAGCGGACCATTAGAAGAGACCCAGTACTTC. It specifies CASSLAASGPLEETQYF.

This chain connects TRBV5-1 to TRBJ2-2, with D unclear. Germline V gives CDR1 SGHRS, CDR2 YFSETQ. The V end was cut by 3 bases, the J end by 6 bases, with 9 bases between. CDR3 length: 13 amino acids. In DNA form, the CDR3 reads TGCGCCAGCAGCTCCAGAGATGCCGGGGAGCTGTTTTTT. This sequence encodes CASSSRDAGELFF. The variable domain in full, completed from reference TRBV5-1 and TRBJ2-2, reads KAGVTQTPRYLIKTRGQQVTLSCSPISGHRSVSWYQQTPGQGLQFLFEYFSETQRNKGNFPGRFSGRQFSNSRSEMNVSTLELGDSALYLCASSSRDAGELFFGEGSRLTVL.

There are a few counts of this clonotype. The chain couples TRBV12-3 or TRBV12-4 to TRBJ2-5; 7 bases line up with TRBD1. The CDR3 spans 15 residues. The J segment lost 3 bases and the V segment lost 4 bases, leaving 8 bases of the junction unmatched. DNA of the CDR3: TGTGCCAGCAGTTATTGGCAGGGGGTCGAAGAGACCCAGTACTTC. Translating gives CASSYWQGVEETQYF.

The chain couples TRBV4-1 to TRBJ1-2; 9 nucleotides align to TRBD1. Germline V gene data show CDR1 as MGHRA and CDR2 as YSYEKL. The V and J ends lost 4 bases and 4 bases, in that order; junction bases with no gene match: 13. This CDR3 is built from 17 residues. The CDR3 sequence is CASSLSGTGMGSYGYTF. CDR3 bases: TGCGCCAGCAGCCTCTCCGGGACAGGGATGGGAAGCTATGGCTACACCTTC.

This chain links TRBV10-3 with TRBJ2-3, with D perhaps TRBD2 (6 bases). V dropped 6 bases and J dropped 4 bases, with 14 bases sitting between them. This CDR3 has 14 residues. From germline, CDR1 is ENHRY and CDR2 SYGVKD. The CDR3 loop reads CAISAGRDADTQYF. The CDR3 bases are TGTGCCATCAGCGCCGGGCGGGATGCAGATACGCAGTATTTT.

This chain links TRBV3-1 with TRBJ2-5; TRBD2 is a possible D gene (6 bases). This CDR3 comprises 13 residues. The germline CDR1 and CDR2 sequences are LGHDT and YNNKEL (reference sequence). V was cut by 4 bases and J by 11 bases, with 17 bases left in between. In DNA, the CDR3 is TGTGCCAGCAGCCGGGGACTCCCGGGGGAGCAGTACTTC. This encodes CASSRGLPGEQYF.

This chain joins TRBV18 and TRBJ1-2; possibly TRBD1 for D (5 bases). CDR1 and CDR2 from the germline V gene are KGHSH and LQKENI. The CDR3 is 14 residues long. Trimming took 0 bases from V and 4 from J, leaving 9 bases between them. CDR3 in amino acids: CASSPPWQGYGYTF. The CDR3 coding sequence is TGTGCCAGCTCACCACCGTGGCAGGGCTATGGCTACACCTTC.

CDR3: CASSRRETLNQPQHF. Written as DNA, the CDR3 is TGTGCCAGCTCACGCAGGGAAACCTTAAATCAGCCCCAGCATTTT. This sequence joins TRBV18 and TRBJ1-5, with D possibly being TRBD1 (5 bases). This CDR3 has 15 residues. Germline V CDR1 and CDR2: KGHSH, LQKENI. V was trimmed by 4 bases and J by 4 bases, leaving 14 bases between them.

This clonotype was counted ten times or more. CDR3 amino acids: CASKWTGEGYTF. DNA for the CDR3: TGTGCCAGCAAATGGACAGGGGAGGGCTACACCTTC. This chain uses TRBV12-3 or TRBV12-4 with TRBJ1-2; 9 nucleotides align to TRBD1. V shed 7 bases, J shed 8 bases, and the junction held 5 bases outside the gene matches. The CDR3 loop spans 12 amino acids.

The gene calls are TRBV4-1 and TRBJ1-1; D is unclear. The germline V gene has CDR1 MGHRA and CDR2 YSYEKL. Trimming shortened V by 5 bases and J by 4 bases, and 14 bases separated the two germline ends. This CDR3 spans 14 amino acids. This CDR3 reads CASSSPDGFTEAFF. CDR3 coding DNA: TGCGCCAGCAGCTCTCCGGACGGATTCACTGAAGCTTTCTTT.

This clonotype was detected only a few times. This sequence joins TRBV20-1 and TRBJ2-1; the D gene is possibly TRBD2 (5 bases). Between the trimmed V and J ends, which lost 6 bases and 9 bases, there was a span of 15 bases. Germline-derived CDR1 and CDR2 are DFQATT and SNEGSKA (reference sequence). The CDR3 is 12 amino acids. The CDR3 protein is CSAEGSAGEQFF. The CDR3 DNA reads TGCAGTGCCGAGGGTAGCGCTGGTGAGCAGTTCTTC.

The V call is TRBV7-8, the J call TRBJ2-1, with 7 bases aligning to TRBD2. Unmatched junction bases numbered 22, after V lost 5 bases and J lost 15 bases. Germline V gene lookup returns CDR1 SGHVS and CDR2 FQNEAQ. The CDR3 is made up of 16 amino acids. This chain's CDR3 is CASSISGPSSYNGRFF. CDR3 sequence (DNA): TGTGCCAGCAGCATTAGCGGGCCCAGCTCCTACAATGGGCGGTTCTTC.

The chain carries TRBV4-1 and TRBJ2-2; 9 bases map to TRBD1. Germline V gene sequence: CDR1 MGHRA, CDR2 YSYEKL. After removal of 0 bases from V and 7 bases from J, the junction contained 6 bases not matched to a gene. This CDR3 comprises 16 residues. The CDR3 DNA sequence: TGCGCCAGCAGCCAAGATCCACAGGGGGCGATCGGGGAGCTGTTTTTT. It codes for CASSQDPQGAIGELFF.

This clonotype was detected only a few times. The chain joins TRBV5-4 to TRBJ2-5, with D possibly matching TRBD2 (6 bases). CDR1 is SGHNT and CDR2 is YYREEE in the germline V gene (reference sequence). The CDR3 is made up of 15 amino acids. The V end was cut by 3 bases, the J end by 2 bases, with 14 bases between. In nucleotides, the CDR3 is TGTGCCAGCAGCTCCATAAGGGGAGGACAAGAGACCCAGTACTTC. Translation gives CASSSIRGGQETQYF.

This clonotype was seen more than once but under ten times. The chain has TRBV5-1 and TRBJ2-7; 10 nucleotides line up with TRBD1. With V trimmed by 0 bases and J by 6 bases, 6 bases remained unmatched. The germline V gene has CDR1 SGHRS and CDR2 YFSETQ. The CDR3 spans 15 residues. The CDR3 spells CASSLDTRDRGEQYF. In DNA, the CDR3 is TGCGCCAGCAGCTTGGACACCCGGGACAGGGGCGAGCAGTACTTC.

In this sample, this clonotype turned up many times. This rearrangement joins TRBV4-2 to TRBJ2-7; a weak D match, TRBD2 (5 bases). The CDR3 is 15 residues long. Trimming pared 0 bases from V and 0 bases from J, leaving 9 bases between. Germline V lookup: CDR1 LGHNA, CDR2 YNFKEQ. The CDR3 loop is CASSQEAESSYEQYF. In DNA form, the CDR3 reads TGTGCCAGCAGCCAAGAAGCGGAAAGCTCCTACGAGCAGTACTTC.